This T cell receptor beta chain was captured by sequencing in a study of cytomegalovirus exposure and HLA in healthy donors. General study findings and limits: Presence/absence analyses supposed approximately even sequencing depth among donors. Sequencing likely produced, as an artifact, a cluster of highly shared sequence variants. With later analysis, a missense DCLRE1C variant became linked to TCR beta V- and J-gene trimming.

The donors comprised healthy bone marrow donors. The PCR employed 60 Vbeta primers together with 13 Jbeta primers. The protocol was immunoSEQ multiplex PCR, while the TCRdb copy is restricted to in-frame clones and leaves out a portion. This sample has 170,000 or so clones, with roughly 80% found just once. About this clone: Its specificity is not known.

The CDR3 consists of 16 residues. Germline CDR1 MNHNY, CDR2 SVGAGI (reference sequence). Trimming removed 7 bases at V and 0 bases at J, with 13 bases between. The sequenced material came from PBMCs. The rearrangement joins TRBV6-6 to TRBJ2-6, with D perhaps TRBD1 (5 bases). The source of this sequence is a man aged 30 to 39 in good health and CMV-seropositive. CDR3 DNA sequence: TGTGCCAGCACCCCTTTCAGGGTCTCTGGGGCCAACGTCCTGACTTTC. Its translation: CASTPFRVSGANVLTF.